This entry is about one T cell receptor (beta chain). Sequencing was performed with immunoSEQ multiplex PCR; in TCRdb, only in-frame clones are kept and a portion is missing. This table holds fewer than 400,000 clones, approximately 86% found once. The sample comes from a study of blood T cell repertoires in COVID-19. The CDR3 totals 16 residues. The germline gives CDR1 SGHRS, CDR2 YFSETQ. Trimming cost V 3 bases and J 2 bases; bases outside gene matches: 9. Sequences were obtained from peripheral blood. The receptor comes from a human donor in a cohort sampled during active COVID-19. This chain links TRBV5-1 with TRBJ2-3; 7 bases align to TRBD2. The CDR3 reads CASSSLGGRATDTQYF. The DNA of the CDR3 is TGCGCCAGCAGCTCCTTGGGAGGGAGGGCCACAGATACGCAGTATTTT.